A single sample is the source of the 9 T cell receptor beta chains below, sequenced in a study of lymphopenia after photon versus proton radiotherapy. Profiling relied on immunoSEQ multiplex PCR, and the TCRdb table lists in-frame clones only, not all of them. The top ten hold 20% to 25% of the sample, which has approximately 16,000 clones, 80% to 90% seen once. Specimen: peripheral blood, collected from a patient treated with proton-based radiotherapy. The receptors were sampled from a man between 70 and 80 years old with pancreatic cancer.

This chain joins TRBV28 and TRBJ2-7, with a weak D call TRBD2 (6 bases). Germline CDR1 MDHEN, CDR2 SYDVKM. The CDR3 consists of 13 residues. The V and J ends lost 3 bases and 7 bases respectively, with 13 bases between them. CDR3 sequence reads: CASSFAGTSEQYF. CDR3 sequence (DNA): TGTGCCAGCAGTTTTGCAGGGACTTCGGAGCAGTACTTC.

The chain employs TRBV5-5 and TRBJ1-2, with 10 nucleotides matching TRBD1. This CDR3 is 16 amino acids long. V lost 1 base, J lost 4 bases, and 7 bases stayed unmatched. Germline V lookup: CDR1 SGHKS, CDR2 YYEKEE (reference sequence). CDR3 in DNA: TGTGCCAGCAGCTTGACAACTTGGGACAGGGGCTATGGCTACACCTTC. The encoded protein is CASSLTTWDRGYGYTF.

The CDR3 region is CASRRKNTEAFF. CDR3 nucleotide sequence: TGTGCCTCTCGTCGGAAAAACACTGAAGCTTTCTTT. This chain links TRBV30 with TRBJ1-1; D gene uncertain. From germline, CDR1 is GTSNPN and CDR2 SVGIG (reference sequence). The CDR3 sequence is 12 residues long. The V end lost 7 bases, the J end lost 2 bases, and 11 bases lay between the germline ends. The whole variable domain, remainder taken from reference TRBV30 and TRBJ1-1, is SQTIHQWPATLVQPVGSPLSLECTVEGTSNPNLYWYRQAAGRGLQLLFYSVGIGQISSEVPQNLSASRPQDRQFILSSKKLLLSDSGFYLCASRRKNTEAFFGQGTRLTVV.

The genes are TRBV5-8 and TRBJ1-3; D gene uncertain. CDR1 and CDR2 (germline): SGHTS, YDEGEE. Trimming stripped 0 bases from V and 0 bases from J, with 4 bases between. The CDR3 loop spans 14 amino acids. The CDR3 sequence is CASSLVSSGNTIYF. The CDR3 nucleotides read TGTGCCAGCAGCTTGGTCAGCTCTGGAAACACCATATATTTT.

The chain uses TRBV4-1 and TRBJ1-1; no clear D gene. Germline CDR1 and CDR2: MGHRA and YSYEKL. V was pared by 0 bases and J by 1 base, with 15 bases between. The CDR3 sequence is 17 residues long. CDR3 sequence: CASSQDKGLVGNTEAFF. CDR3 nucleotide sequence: TGCGCCAGCAGCCAAGATAAGGGCTTAGTAGGGAACACTGAAGCTTTCTTT.

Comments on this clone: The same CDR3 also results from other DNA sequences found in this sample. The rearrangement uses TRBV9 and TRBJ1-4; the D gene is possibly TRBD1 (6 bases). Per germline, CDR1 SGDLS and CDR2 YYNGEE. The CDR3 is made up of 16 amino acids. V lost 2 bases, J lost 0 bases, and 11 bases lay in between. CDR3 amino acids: CASSVGAAATNEKLFF. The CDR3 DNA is TGTGCCAGCAGCGTGGGGGCAGCCGCAACTAATGAAAAACTGTTTTTT. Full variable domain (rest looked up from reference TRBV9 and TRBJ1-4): DSGVTQTPKHLITATGQRVTLRCSPRSGDLSVYWYQQSLDQGLQFLIQYYNGEERAKGNILERFSAQQFPDLHSELNLSSLELGDSALYFCASSVGAAATNEKLFFGSGTQLSVL.

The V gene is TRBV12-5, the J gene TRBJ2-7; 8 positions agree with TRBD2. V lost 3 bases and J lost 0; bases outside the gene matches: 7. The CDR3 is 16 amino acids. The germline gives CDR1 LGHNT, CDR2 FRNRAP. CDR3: CASGFPTGRDSYEQYF. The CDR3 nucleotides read TGTGCTAGTGGTTTCCCCACCGGGAGGGACTCCTACGAGCAGTACTTC.

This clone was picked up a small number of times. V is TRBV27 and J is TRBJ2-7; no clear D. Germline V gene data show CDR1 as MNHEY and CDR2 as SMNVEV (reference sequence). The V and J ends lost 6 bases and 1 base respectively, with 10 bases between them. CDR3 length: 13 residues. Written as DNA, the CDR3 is TGTGCCAGCAGGGACGGAAGTTCCTACGAGCAGTACTTC. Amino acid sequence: CASRDGSSYEQYF.

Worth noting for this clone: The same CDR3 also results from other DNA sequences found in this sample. The CDR3 DNA follows: TGTGCCAGCAGCTCCGGCAGCGGGAGGGTTGGGGGAGGGGAGCAGTACTTC. It codes for CASSSGSGRVGGGEQYF. The chain employs TRBV7-6 and TRBJ2-7; 10 nucleotides match TRBD2. V lost 4 bases to trimming and J lost 7 bases; unmatched junction nucleotides: 16. The CDR3 loop spans 17 amino acids. In germline, CDR1 is SGHVS, CDR2 FNYEAQ. The full variable domain, its missing parts supplied by reference TRBV7-6 and TRBJ2-7, is GAGVSQSPRYKVTKRGQDVALRCDPISGHVSLYWYRQALGQGPEFLTYFNYEAQQDKSGLPNDRFSAERPEGSISTLTIQRTEQRDSAMYRCASSSGSGRVGGGEQYFGPGTRLTVT.